This T cell receptor (beta chain) comes out of a study of post-analysis software for immune sequencing data. Whole-study context: Patients had relapsing-remitting, secondary progressive or progressive-relapsing multiple sclerosis; some lacked subtype.

cDNA libraries for TCR beta contained unique molecular identifiers. One entry per CDR3 protein, called by TCRdb with MiXCR from the PCR reads. The sample has fewer than 900,000 distinct CDR3 sequences, about 43% seen once. Remarks on this clonotype: Antigen specificity is unknown.

Points from the study as a whole: Patients showed TRBV5-6, TRBV5-1 and TRBV20-1 among four to six TRBV segments more frequent than in controls.

V lost 3 bases and J lost 1; bases outside the gene matches: 5. The CDR3 contains 15 residues. Germline V gene lookup returns CDR1 PRHDT and CDR2 FYEKMQ (reference sequence). Sequencing was done on a sample of blood. The rearrangement uses TRBV13 and TRBJ1-1; 7 nucleotides line up with TRBD1. This receptor was identified in a girl aged 5-17 years with multiple sclerosis. The CDR3 DNA is TGTGCCAGCAGCTTGACAGGGTGGGGGAACACTGAAGCTTTCTTT. Its translation: CASSLTGWGNTEAFF.